Listed below are T cell receptor beta chains from one sample, sequenced in a study of cytomegalovirus exposure and HLA in healthy donors. The data were produced by immunoSEQ multiplex PCR, yet TCRdb's version contains in-frame clones alone and is incomplete. The sample shows 120,000 or so clones, about 75% of them seen only once. The sample taken for sequencing was PBMCs. These receptors were obtained from a woman between 40 and 55 years old in good health and CMV-seropositive. CDR3s include the opening cysteine and the closing phenylalanine or tryptophan.

V gene	J gene	CDR3 protein
TRBV18	TRBJ2-1	CASSLRDFYNEQFF
TRBV15	TRBJ2-1	CATSSRGNEQFF
TRBV14	TRBJ2-7	CASSQDELRGSVEQYF
TRBV30	TRBJ1-6	CAWSVLGGFSPLHF
TRBV28	TRBJ1-1	CASSSRSGGIEAFF
TRBV7-2	TRBJ1-5	CASSTQGSQPQHF
TRBV4-2	TRBJ2-1	CASSQAGTSGSNEQFF
TRBV18	TRBJ1-5	CASGVPGEPQHF
TRBV6-1	TRBJ2-1	CASTLGQGYYNEQFF
TRBV6-4	TRBJ2-7	CASSESSGGMDEQYF
TRBV7-6	TRBJ1-2	CASSLSFKVPRDGYTF
TRBV29-1	TRBJ2-7	CSIRGLADPYEQYF
TRBV5-1	TRBJ2-1	CASSQDRGEYRQFF
TRBV10-3	TRBJ2-3	CAISEESGPSTDTQYF
TRBV7-2	TRBJ2-4	CASSPRLGQPAKNIQYF
TRBV5-3	TRBJ1-2	CARSFDGGLINYGYTF
TRBV6-5	TRBJ1-1	CASRSDRMGLVFF
TRBV10-1	TRBJ2-6	CASNVQGLAGVSSGANVLTF
TRBV15	TRBJ2-2	CATRDSEGWTGELFF
TRBV5-6	TRBJ1-1	CASSPRRDGTTEAFF
TRBV9	TRBJ1-5	CASSTTGDTVTQPQHF
TRBV2	TRBJ2-2	CASRPRTGGTGELFF
TRBV28	TRBJ2-2	CASSLQAGELFF
TRBV4-3	TRBJ1-2	CAGSQDRGLNYGYTF
TRBV4-3	TRBJ2-5	CASSQGLAGGETQYF
TRBV29-1	TRBJ2-5	CSVDQGGRKETQYF
TRBV5-6	TRBJ2-7	CASSLGPGGSYEQYF
TRBV4-3	TRBJ2-4	CASSRLSGGPNSNIQYF
TRBV7-3	TRBJ1-1	CASSLMGRMNTEAFF
TRBV6-1	TRBJ1-2	CASERQGFNGYTF
TRBV19	TRBJ2-1	CASSTSGGSYNEQFF
TRBV30	TRBJ2-4	CAWSPGLSGNIQYF
TRBV15	TRBJ2-3	CATSRDSKDTQYF
TRBV5-1	TRBJ2-1	CASSPGGPTNEQFF
TRBV30	TRBJ1-5	CAWTDNSNQPQHF
TRBV11-3	TRBJ2-2	CASSLTVNTGELFF
TRBV13	TRBJ1-5	CASSSPQQRQPQHF
TRBV4-2	TRBJ1-1	CASSQQVGGGYTEAFF
TRBV27	TRBJ1-1	CASSLRGQGASSIPGNTEAFF
TRBV9	TRBJ2-7	CASSESPDRDREYEQYF
TRBV28	TRBJ1-5	CASNWDREDQPQHF
TRBV4-3	TRBJ2-7	CASSQDPGGANYEQYF
TRBV9	TRBJ2-2	CASSTRTVPGELFF
TRBV6-5	.	CASSPIRQEDEQYF
TRBV6-1	TRBJ1-2	CASSRGMHYGYTF
TRBV5-1	TRBJ2-5	CASSYTGNYQETQYF
TRBV9	TRBJ2-3	CASSVLTGISTDTQYF
TRBV19	TRBJ1-2	CASSILQSNYGYTF
TRBV7-2	TRBJ1-1	CASSLIDSGATEAFF
TRBV4-3	TRBJ2-1	CASSQEGSKNNEQFF
TRBV5-1	TRBJ2-3	CASRPESLTDTQYF
TRBV9	TRBJ1-3	CASSAAGGSGNTIYF
TRBV30	TRBJ1-2	CAWLLRGGPTNYGYTF
TRBV7-8	TRBJ1-5	CASSTDRGQGQPQHF
TRBV19	TRBJ1-5	CASSIRGNQPQHF
TRBV7-9	TRBJ1-1	CASRESRWGGHTEAFF
TRBV18	TRBJ2-2	CASRTGQGAITGELFF
TRBV7-9	TRBJ1-2	CASSLVGLPGSDYGYTF
TRBV9	TRBJ2-1	CASSGDRQGRTYNEQFF